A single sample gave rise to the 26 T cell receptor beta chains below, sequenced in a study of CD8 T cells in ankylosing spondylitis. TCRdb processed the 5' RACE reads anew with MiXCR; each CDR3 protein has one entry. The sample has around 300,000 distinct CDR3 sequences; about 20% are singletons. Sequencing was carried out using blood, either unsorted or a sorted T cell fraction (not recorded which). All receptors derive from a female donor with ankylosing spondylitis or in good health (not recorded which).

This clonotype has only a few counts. For the CDR3, the DNA is TGTGCCAGCAGCAGAGCGGGGCGGGACTCCACAGATACGCAGTATTTT. This encodes CASSRAGRDSTDTQYF. The chain employs TRBV11-2 and TRBJ2-3; 7 positions match TRBD2. Trimming cost V 5 bases and J 2 bases; bases outside gene matches: 10. There are 16 residues in the CDR3. The germline V gene has CDR1 SGHAT and CDR2 FQNNGV.

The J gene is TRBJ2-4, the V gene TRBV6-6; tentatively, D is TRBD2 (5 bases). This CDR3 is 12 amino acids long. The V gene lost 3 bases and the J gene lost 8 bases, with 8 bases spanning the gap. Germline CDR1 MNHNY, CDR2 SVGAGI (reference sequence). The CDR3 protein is CASSYEGDIQYF. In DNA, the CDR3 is TGTGCCAGCAGTTATGAGGGAGACATTCAGTACTTC.

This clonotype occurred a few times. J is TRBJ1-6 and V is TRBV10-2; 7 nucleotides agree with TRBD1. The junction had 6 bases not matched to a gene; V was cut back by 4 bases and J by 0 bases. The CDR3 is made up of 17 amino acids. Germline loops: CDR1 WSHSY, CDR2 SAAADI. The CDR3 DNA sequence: TGCGCCAGCAGTGCCGGGACAGAGAGCTCCTATAATTCACCCCTCCACTTT. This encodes CASSAGTESSYNSPLHF.

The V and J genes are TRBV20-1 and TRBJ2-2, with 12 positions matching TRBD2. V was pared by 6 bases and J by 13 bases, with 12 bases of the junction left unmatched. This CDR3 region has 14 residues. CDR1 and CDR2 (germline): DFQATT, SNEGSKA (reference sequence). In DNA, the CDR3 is TGCAGTGCCCTTTCGACTAGCGGGAGTGGAGGGCTGTTTTTT. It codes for CSALSTSGSGGLFF.

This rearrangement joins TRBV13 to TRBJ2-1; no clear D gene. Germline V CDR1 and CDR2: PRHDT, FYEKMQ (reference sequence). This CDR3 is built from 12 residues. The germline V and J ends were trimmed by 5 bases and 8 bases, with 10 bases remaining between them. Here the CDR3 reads CASSATAHEQFF. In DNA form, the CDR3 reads TGTGCCAGCAGCGCCACGGCCCATGAGCAGTTCTTC.

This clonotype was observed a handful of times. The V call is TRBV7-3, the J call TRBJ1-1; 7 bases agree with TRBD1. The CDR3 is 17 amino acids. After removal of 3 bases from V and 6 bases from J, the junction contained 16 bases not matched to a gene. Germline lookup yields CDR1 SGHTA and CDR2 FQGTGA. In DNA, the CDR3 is TGTGCCAGCAGCTTCTGGGGAGGGGGACAGATGGCTCCTGAAGCTTTCTTT. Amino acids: CASSFWGGGQMAPEAFF.

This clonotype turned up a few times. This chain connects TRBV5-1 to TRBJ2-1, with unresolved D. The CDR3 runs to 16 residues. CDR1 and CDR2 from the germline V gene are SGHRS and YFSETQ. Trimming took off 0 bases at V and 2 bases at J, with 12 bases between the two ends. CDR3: CASSLDVGSAYNEQFF. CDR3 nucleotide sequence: TGCGCCAGCAGCTTGGATGTGGGGTCGGCCTACAATGAGCAGTTCTTC.

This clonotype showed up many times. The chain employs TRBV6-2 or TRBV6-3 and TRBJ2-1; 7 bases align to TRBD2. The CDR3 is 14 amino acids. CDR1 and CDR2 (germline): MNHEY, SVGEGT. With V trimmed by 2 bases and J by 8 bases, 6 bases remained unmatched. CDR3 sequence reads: CASSYNAGRDEQFF. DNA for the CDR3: TGTGCCAGCAGTTACAATGCGGGGAGGGATGAGCAGTTCTTC.

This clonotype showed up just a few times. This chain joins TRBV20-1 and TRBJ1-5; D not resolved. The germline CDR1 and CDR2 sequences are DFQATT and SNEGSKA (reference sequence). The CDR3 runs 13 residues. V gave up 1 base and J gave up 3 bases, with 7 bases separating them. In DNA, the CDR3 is TGCAGTGCTAGAGTACAGATCAATCAGCCCCAGCATTTT. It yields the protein CSARVQINQPQHF.

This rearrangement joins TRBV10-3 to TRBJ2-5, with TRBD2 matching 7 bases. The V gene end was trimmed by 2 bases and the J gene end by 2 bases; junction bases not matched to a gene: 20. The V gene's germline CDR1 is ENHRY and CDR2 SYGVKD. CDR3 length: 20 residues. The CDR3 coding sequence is TGTGCCATCAGTGAGATGCGACTTCTACGGGGGAGGGCAGAGCAAGAGACCCAGTACTTC. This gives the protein CAISEMRLLRGRAEQETQYF.

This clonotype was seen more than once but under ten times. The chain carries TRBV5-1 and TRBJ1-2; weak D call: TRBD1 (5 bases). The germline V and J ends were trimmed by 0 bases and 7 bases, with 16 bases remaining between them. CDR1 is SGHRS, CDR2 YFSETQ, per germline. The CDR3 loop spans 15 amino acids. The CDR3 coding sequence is TGCGCCAGCAGCTTGGAGGGTGACAGTAGGTCTGGCTACACCTTC. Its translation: CASSLEGDSRSGYTF.

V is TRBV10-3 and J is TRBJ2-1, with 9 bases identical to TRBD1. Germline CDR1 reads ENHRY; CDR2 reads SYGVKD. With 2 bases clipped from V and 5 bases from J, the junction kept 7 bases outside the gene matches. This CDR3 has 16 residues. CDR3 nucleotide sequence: TGTGCCATCAGTGAGACTGACAGGGGGGGTGACAATGAGCAGTTCTTC. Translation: CAISETDRGGDNEQFF.

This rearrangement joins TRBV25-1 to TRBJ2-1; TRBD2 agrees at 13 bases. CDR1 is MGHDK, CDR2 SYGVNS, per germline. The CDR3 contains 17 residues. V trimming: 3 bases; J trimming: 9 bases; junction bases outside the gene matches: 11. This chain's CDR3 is CASSEPGLAGLGGEQFF. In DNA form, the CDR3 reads TGTGCCAGCAGTGAGCCGGGACTAGCGGGATTAGGGGGTGAGCAGTTCTTC. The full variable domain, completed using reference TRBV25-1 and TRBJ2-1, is EADIYQTPRYLVIGTGKKITLECSQTMGHDKMYWYQQDPGMELHLIHYSYGVNSTEKGDLSSESTVSRIRTEHFPLTLESARPSHTSQYLCASSEPGLAGLGGEQFFGPGTRLTVL.

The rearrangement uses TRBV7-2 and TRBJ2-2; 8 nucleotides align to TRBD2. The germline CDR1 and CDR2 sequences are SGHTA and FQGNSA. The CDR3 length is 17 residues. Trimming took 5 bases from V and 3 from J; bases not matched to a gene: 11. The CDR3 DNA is TGTGCCAGCAGCCCGAAATGGCGGGAGGACGACACCGGGGAGCTGTTTTTT. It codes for CASSPKWREDDTGELFF.

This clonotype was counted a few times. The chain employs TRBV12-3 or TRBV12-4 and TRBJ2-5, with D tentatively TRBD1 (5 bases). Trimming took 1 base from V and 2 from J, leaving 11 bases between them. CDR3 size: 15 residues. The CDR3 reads CASSLGLRTQETQYF. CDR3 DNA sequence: TGTGCCAGCAGTTTAGGGCTTAGGACACAAGAGACCCAGTACTTC.

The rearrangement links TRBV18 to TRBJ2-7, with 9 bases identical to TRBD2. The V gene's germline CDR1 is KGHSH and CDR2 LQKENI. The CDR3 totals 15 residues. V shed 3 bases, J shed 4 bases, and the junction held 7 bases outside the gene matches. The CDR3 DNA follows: TGTGCCAGCTCACCTCCGACTAGCGGAGAATACGAGCAGTACTTC. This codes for CASSPPTSGEYEQYF. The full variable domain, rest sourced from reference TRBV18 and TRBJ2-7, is NAGVMQNPRHLVRRRGQEARLRCSPMKGHSHVYWYRQLPEEGLKFMVYLQKENIIDESGMPKERFSAEFPKEGPSILRIQQVVRGDSAAYFCASSPPTSGEYEQYFGPGTRLTVT.

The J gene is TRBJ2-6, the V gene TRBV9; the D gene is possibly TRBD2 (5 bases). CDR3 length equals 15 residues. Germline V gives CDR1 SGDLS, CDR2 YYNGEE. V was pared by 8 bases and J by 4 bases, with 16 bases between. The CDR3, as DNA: TGTGCCAGTTCCTCATGGGGAGCCGGGGCCAACGTCCTGACTTTC. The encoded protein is CASSSWGAGANVLTF.

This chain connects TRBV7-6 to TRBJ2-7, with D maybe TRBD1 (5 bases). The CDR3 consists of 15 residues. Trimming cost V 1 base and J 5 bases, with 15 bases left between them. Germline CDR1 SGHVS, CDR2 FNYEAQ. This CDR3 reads CASSLVGQGLDEQYF. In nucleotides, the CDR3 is TGTGCCAGCAGCTTAGTTGGTCAGGGTCTCGACGAGCAGTACTTC.

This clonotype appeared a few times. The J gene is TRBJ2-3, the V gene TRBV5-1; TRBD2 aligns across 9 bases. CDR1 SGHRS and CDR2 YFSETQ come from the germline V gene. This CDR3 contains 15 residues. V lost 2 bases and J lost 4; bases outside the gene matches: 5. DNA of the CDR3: TGCGCCAGCAGCTTCGACAGCGGGAGGCCAGATACGCAGTATTTT. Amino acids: CASSFDSGRPDTQYF.

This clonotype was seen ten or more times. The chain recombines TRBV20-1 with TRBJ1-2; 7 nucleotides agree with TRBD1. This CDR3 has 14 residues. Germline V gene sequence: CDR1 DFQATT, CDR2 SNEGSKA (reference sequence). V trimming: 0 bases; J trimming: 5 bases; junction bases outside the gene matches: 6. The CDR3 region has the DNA TGCAGTGCTAGAGAAAGGGGGCTAGGGTATGGCTACACCTTC. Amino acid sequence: CSARERGLGYGYTF.

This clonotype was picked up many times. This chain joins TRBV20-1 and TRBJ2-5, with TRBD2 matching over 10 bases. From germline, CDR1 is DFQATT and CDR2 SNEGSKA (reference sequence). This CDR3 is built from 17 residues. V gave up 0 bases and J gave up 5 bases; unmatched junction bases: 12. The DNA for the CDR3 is TGCAGTGCTAGAGATTCTCCAGCGGGAGGGCCGGGGGAGACCCAGTACTTC. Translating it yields CSARDSPAGGPGETQYF.

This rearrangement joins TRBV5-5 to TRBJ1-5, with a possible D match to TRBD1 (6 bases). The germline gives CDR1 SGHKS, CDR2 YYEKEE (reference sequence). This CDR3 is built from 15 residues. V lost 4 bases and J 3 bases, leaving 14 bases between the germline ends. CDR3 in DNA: TGTGCCAGCAGCCGCAGGCGGGACAACAATCAGCCCCAGCATTTT. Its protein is CASSRRRDNNQPQHF.

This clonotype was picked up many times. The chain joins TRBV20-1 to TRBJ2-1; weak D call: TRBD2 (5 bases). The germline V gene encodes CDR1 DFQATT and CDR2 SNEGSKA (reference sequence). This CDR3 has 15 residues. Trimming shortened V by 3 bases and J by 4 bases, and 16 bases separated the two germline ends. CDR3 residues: CSARVMGRPYNEQFF. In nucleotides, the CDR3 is TGCAGTGCTAGGGTTATGGGGAGACCGTACAATGAGCAGTTCTTC.

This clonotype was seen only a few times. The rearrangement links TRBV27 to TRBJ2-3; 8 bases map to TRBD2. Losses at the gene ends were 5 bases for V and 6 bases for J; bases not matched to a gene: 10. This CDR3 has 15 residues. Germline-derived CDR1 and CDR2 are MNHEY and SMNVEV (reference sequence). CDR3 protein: CASSPPGLGGDTQYF. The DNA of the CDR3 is TGTGCCAGCAGTCCGCCGGGACTAGGGGGGGATACGCAGTATTTT.

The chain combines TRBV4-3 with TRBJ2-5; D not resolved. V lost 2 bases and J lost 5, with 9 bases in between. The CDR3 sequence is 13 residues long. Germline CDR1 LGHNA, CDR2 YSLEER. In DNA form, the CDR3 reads TGCGCCAGCAGCCAAACCGTGGGTGAGACCCAGTACTTC. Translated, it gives CASSQTVGETQYF.

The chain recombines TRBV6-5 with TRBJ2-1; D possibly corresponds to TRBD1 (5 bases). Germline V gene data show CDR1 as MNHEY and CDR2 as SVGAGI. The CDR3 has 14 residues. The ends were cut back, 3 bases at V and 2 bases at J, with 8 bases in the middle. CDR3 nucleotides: TGTGCCAGCAGTTATACCAGGGCCTACAATGAGCAGTTCTTC. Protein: CASSYTRAYNEQFF.